This T cell receptor beta chain was recovered during a study of glioma-infiltrating T cells (dated by TCRdb to the mid-2010s). At the level of the whole study: Sequencing of TCR alpha- and beta-chain repertoires was performed on glioma tissue, on non-neoplastic brain tissue, and on matched peripheral blood mononuclear cells. To gauge divergence between tissue and blood T-cell populations, every tissue-infiltrating repertoire was compared against the peripheral blood repertoire from the same patient. The paired cohort was made up of three low-grade glioma patients, several primary glioblastoma patients and three non-glioma patients who contributed non-neoplastic brain tissue. The paper's findings and limits, for the study overall: Group comparisons rested on small numbers: three non-neoplastic, three low-grade glioma and about 8 glioblastoma patients. Very few CDR3 sequences were shared between tissue and blood, attributed to high CDR3 diversity and limited sampling. In non-neoplastic patients, VJ-independent divergence between tissue and blood fell below expectation, whereas in all gliomas, and especially in low-grade gliomas, the divergence rose above expectation.

This clonotype is medium-sized (0.01 to 0.1%). Its antigen is not yet known. Per-base qualities were not stored, and no clone one base away is much larger. The CDR3 has 14 amino acids, counting the end cysteine and phenylalanine. Of all the DNA, just the CDR3 is kept, 42 bases in frame from base 1. Looking up the germline V gene yields CDR1 SNHLY and CDR2 FYNNEI. At the junction V is shortened by 4 bases and J by 0 bases, with 7 bases in between. The iRepertoire nested amplicon-rescue multiplex PCR (arm-PCR) platform was used to amplify TCR alpha and beta CDR3 regions from RNA. For one-step reverse transcription and amplification, about 100-450 ng of tissue mRNA or PBMC total RNA was used as input. Following bead purification, Illumina adapters were added by a secondary multiplex PCR, and libraries between 200 and 400 bp were gel-purified. Demultiplexing relied on internal 6-nucleotide barcodes carried by the libraries. Sequencing of the libraries was done on an Illumina MiSeq using 2x220 or 2x250 nucleotide paired-end reads. The original methods were these. Paired reads were merged with FLASH 1.2.11 and aligned to the GRCh37 human genome with BWA-MEM before extracting TRA and TRB reads. V and J assignment used an IMGT-derived reference of cassette sequences and CDR3 motifs that included pseudogenes. Three-frame translation of reads was performed, and productive CDR3s were defined as those with a C...FGXG motif and no stop codons. Clonotypes were defined as unique combinations of V-J cassette pair and CDR3 amino acid sequence. Reads were filtered by Hamming distance, with the threshold set by the sequence error rate of each sample in mapped regions. TCRdb reprocessing: public reads trimmed at Q25 with fastp, clones called with MiXCR, in-frame beta chains kept. Entries are consolidated by CDR3 protein sequence, retaining the most common genes and DNA. The V and J calls come from TCRdb's annotation, not from the publication. The sample contains approximately 4,700 distinct CDR3 sequences, around 21% of them found a single time. The ten largest clonotypes hold around 7.9% of the sample.

The chain links TRBV2 with TRBJ2-1, with the D gene call left open. The sequencing sample was made of glioma tissue, nonneoplastic brain tissue, or PBMCs (not recorded which). The source is a human donor with low-grade glioma or glioblastoma, undergoing nonglioma brain surgery, or in good health (not recorded which). The CDR3 region has the sequence CASSVASSYNEQFF. The sequenced DNA is TGTGCCAGCAGTGTGGCGAGCTCCTACAATGAGCAGTTCTTC.